The 17 T cell receptor beta chains below come from one sample, sequenced in a study of shared clonotypes between healthy human individuals. Only in-frame clones appear in the TCRdb table, and some are missing; sequencing was by immunoSEQ multiplex PCR. The table lists roughly 2,000,000 clones, just under 95% of them singletons. CD45RO-negative, CCR7-positively selected cells formed the naive CD8 fraction, excluding terminally differentiated effector memory CD45RA+ cells. The source material was naive CD8+ T cells sorted from blood. The receptors originated from a man between 18 and 35 years old in good health.

The chain couples TRBV4-1 to TRBJ2-7, with 12 positions matching TRBD2. The CDR3 totals 16 residues. V dropped 0 bases and J dropped 4; count of bases not matched to a gene: 4. Germline lookup yields CDR1 MGHRA and CDR2 YSYEKL. The CDR3 here is CASSQDRGTSGYEQYF. Here the CDR3 DNA reads TGCGCCAGCAGCCAAGATCGGGGGACTAGCGGGTACGAGCAGTACTTC.

A remark on this clone: In the same sample, other DNA sequences code for this CDR3. This chain joins TRBV7-9 and TRBJ2-7; tentative D call: TRBD1 (5 bases). Between the trimmed V and J ends, which lost 0 bases and 2 bases, there was a span of 5 bases. Germline CDR1 SEHNR, CDR2 FQNEAQ (reference sequence). The CDR3 spans 13 residues. The CDR3 reads CASSLARAYEQYF. CDR3 sequence (DNA): TGTGCCAGCAGCTTAGCCAGGGCCTACGAGCAGTACTTC.

This clone appeared a few times. This rearrangement joins TRBV27 to TRBJ2-4; D is perhaps TRBD2 (6 bases). Trimming shortened V by 4 bases and J by 4 bases, and 8 bases separated the two germline ends. The CDR3 consists of 13 residues. From germline, CDR1 is MNHEY and CDR2 SMNVEV (reference sequence). As DNA, the CDR3 is TGTGCCAGCAGTTATAGCGGAAAAAACATTCAGTACTTC. It specifies CASSYSGKNIQYF.

Details on this clone: The same CDR3 can be traced to other DNA sequences in this sample. This rearrangement joins TRBV6-5 to TRBJ1-2; 8 bases align to TRBD1. The CDR3 is made up of 13 amino acids. Germline trimming cut 2 bases from V and 7 bases from J; bases unmatched to any gene: 3. Germline CDR1 MNHEY, CDR2 SVGAGI. The CDR3 DNA reads as TGTGCCAGCAGTTACGGACAGGGCCCTGGCTACACCTTC. This codes for CASSYGQGPGYTF.

This clone came up once. Other DNA sequences of this sample code for an identical CDR3. V and J are TRBV4-3 and TRBJ2-7; 11 positions agree with TRBD2. The J segment lost 2 bases and the V segment lost 4 bases, leaving 4 bases of the junction unmatched. CDR1 is LGHNA and CDR2 is YSLEER in the germline V gene. The CDR3 extends over 15 amino acids. As DNA, the CDR3 is TGCGCCAGCAGCCTCGGACTAGCGGGTACCTACGAGCAGTACTTC. This sequence encodes CASSLGLAGTYEQYF.

This clone has only a few counts. Other DNA sequences from this sample encode an identical CDR3 as well. The chain recombines TRBV19 with TRBJ1-6; unclear D gene. CDR3 length equals 12 residues. Trimming took 3 bases from V and 7 from J, leaving 4 bases between them. Germline CDR1 reads LNHDA; CDR2 reads SQIVND (reference sequence). The CDR3 is CASSIGNSPLHF. CDR3 sequence (DNA): TGTGCCAGTAGTATCGGGAATTCACCCCTCCACTTT. The variable domain in full, with the rest retrieved from reference TRBV19 and TRBJ1-6, is DGGITQSPKYLFRKEGQNVTLSCEQNLNHDAMYWYRQDPGQGLRLIYYSQIVNDFQKGDIAEGYSVSREKKESFPLTVTSAQKNPTAFYLCASSIGNSPLHFGNGTRLTVT.

With respect to this clone: The same CDR3 arises from other DNA sequences in this sample as well. The genes are TRBV5-1 and TRBJ2-5, with D perhaps TRBD1 or TRBD2 (5 bases each). V was shortened by 2 bases and J by 0 bases, with 8 bases between the two germline ends. Germline assignment: CDR1 SGHRS and CDR2 YFSETQ. CDR3 length: 14 residues. CDR3 bases: TGCGCCAGCAGCTTAGGGGAGTACCAAGAGACCCAGTACTTC. This codes for CASSLGEYQETQYF. Variable domain in full (rest from reference TRBV5-1 and TRBJ2-5): KAGVTQTPRYLIKTRGQQVTLSCSPISGHRSVSWYQQTPGQGLQFLFEYFSETQRNKGNFPGRFSGRQFSNSRSEMNVSTLELGDSALYLCASSLGEYQETQYFGPGTRLLVL.

The chain couples TRBV30 to TRBJ1-1, with TRBD1 identical over 7 bases. The CDR3 covers 13 residues. V shed 2 bases, J shed 4 bases, and the junction held 4 bases outside the gene matches. CDR1 is GTSNPN, CDR2 SVGIG, per germline (reference sequence). The CDR3 DNA follows: TGTGCCTGGAGTCCGACAGGGACCACTGAAGCTTTCTTT. It translates to CAWSPTGTTEAFF. Combining the CDR3 with reference TRBV30 and TRBJ1-1 gives the whole variable domain SQTIHQWPATLVQPVGSPLSLECTVEGTSNPNLYWYRQAAGRGLQLLFYSVGIGQISSEVPQNLSASRPQDRQFILSSKKLLLSDSGFYLCAWSPTGTTEAFFGQGTRLTVV.

The chain has TRBV11-2 and TRBJ2-7; TRBD2 is a possible D gene (6 bases). Germline V gene sequence: CDR1 SGHAT, CDR2 FQNNGV. CDR3 size: 13 residues. V dropped 3 bases and J dropped 5 bases, with 11 bases sitting between them. The CDR3, as DNA: TGTGCCAGCAGCTTTAGCGGAGGCCACGAGCAGTACTTC. The encoded protein is CASSFSGGHEQYF.

The chain links TRBV14 to TRBJ2-7; TRBD1 matches 7 bases. The CDR3 runs to 14 residues. CDR1 and CDR2 from the germline V gene are SGHDN and FVKESK. V trimming: 3 bases; J trimming: 4 bases; junction bases outside the gene matches: 6. The CDR3 region is CASSHRTGFYEQYF. CDR3 sequence (DNA): TGTGCCAGCAGCCATCGGACAGGATTTTACGAGCAGTACTTC.

The chain combines TRBV15 with TRBJ2-7; 11 nucleotides agree with TRBD2. Trimming took 1 base from V and 3 from J; bases not matched to a gene: 8. The CDR3 is 17 residues long. In germline, CDR1 is LNHNV, CDR2 YYDKDF (reference sequence). The CDR3 DNA is TGTGCCACCAGCAGAGCCCCTCGACTAGCGGGGAACTACGAGCAGTACTTC. This encodes CATSRAPRLAGNYEQYF. The whole variable domain, remainder taken from reference TRBV15 and TRBJ2-7, is DAMVIQNPRYQVTQFGKPVTLSCSQTLNHNVMYWYQQKSSQAPKLLFHYYDKDFNNEADTPDNFQSRRPNTSFCFLDIRSPGLGDTAMYLCATSRAPRLAGNYEQYFGPGTRLTVT.

V usage is TRBV4-1 and J usage is TRBJ2-3; no definite D call. CDR3 length: 15 residues. Germline CDR1 is MGHRA and CDR2 is YSYEKL. V was pared by 2 bases and J by 3 bases, with 12 bases between. The CDR3 loop is CASSQQDTRTDTQYF. CDR3 bases: TGCGCCAGCAGCCAACAAGACACACGAACAGATACGCAGTATTTT.

A single count supports this clone. Here the CDR3 DNA reads TGTGCCAGCAGTATAGGGGTAAGCAATCAGCCCCAGCATTTT. Its protein is CASSIGVSNQPQHF. The V call is TRBV27, the J call TRBJ1-5, with TRBD1 as a possible D gene (5 bases). The CDR3 runs to 14 residues. Germline assignment: CDR1 MNHEY and CDR2 SMNVEV (reference sequence). The V end lost 5 bases, the J end lost 1 base, and 9 bases lay between the germline ends.

Remarks on this clone: The sample carries other DNA sequences with the same CDR3. V usage is TRBV7-9 and J usage is TRBJ1-5; no definite D call. The germline V gene encodes CDR1 SEHNR and CDR2 FQNEAQ (reference sequence). The length of the CDR3 is 14 residues. The V end lost 0 bases, the J end lost 1 base, and 4 bases lay between the germline ends. CDR3 coding DNA: TGTGCCAGCAGCTTAGCGGGCAGCAATCAGCCCCAGCATTTT. Encoded protein: CASSLAGSNQPQHF. Drawing the rest from reference TRBV7-9 and TRBJ1-5, the complete variable domain is DTGVSQNPRHKITKRGQNVTFRCDPISEHNRLYWYRQTLGQGPEFLTYFQNEAQLEKSRLLSDRFSAERPKGSFSTLEIQRTEQGDSAMYLCASSLAGSNQPQHFGDGTRLSIL.

This clone was observed a handful of times. CDR3 nucleotides: TGTGCCAGCAGTTCCCCGGGAGCGGGAGGCTTCGAGCAGTACTTC. Translating gives CASSSPGAGGFEQYF. The chain couples TRBV27 to TRBJ2-7, with TRBD2 identical over 9 bases. CDR1 is MNHEY and CDR2 is SMNVEV in the germline V gene (reference sequence). V lost 4 bases and J lost 6; bases outside the gene matches: 10. There are 15 residues in the CDR3.

On this clone: The same CDR3 is also encoded by other DNA sequences in this sample. This sequence joins TRBV28 and TRBJ2-1, with D possibly being TRBD1 (6 bases). Germline values: CDR1 MDHEN, CDR2 SYDVKM. Trimming stripped 2 bases from V and 0 bases from J, with 8 bases between. This CDR3 has 15 amino acids. CDR3 in amino acids: CASSLDRSSYNEQFF. The CDR3 DNA sequence: TGTGCCAGCAGTTTAGACAGGTCCTCCTACAATGAGCAGTTCTTC. The full variable domain, rest sourced from reference TRBV28 and TRBJ2-1, is DVKVTQSSRYLVKRTGEKVFLECVQDMDHENMFWYRQDPGLGLRLIYFSYDVKMKEKGDIPEGYSVSREKKERFSLILESASTNQTSMYLCASSLDRSSYNEQFFGPGTRLTVL.

This chain links TRBV6-1 with TRBJ2-1, with D maybe TRBD2 (5 bases). Between the trimmed V and J ends, which lost 7 bases and 2 bases, there was a span of 15 bases. This CDR3 comprises 15 residues. Germline V gene sequence: CDR1 MNHNS, CDR2 SASEGT. The CDR3 DNA reads TGTGCCAGCACTATCAGCGGAGCTACCTACAATGAGCAGTTCTTC. Translating it yields CASTISGATYNEQFF.